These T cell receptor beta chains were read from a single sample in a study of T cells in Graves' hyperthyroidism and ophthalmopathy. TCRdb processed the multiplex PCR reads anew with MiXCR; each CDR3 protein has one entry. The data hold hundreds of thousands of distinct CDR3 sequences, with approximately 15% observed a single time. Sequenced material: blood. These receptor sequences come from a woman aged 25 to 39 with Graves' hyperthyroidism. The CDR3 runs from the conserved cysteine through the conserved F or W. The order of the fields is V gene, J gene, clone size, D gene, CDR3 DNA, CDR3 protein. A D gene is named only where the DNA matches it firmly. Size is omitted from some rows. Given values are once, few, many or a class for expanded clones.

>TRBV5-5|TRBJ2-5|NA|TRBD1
TGTGCCAGCAGCCGACAGGGGCGGGAGACCCAGTACTTC
CASSRQGRETQYF
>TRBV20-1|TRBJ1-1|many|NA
TGCAGTGCTAGGATTTTCGAGGGAAGTCTGGGCGCTTTCTTT
CSARIFEGSLGAFF
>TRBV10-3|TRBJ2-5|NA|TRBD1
TGTGCCATCAGTCCCGGGACAGGGGCCTCCCAAGAGACCCAGTACTTC
CAISPGTGASQETQYF
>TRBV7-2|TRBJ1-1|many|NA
TGTGCCAGCAGCCCGTTCATCGGGGTAAAGGTGAACACTGAAGCTTTCTTT
CASSPFIGVKVNTEAFF
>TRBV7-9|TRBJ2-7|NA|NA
TGTGCCAGCAGCTCTCCTATAGTATCCTACGAGCAGTACTTC
CASSSPIVSYEQYF
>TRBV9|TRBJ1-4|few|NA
TGTGCCAGCAGCGTAGGGTTGGGGGCAACTAATGAAAAACTGTTTTTT
CASSVGLGATNEKLFF
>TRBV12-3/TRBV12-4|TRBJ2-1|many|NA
TGTGCCAGCAGTTTAACTGAGCAGTTCTTC
CASSLTEQFF
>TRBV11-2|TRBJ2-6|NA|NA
TGTGCCAGCAGTGGATCTGGGGCCAACGTCCTGACTTTC
CASSGSGANVLTF
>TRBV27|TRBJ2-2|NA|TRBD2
TGTGCCAGCAGTTGGGGGACTACCGGGGAGCTGCTTTTT
CASSWGTTGELLF
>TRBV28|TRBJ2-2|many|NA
TGTGCCAGCAATACCTCGGGCCGTCGGGACACCGGGGAGCTGTTTTTT
CASNTSGRRDTGELFF
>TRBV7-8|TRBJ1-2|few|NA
TGTGCCAGCAGCTTAACGGTACAGACAAACTATGGCTACACCTTC
CASSLTVQTNYGYTF
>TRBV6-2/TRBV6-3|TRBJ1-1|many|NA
TGTGCCAGCAGTAGAGTACAGGGATGGAACACTGAAGCTTTCTTT
CASSRVQGWNTEAFF